This T cell receptor beta chain was identified during a study of CD8+ T cells in alopecia areata. Overall study: Each day, treated patients took oral tofacitinib twice, at 5 to 10 mg per dose.

Germline V gives CDR1 GTSNPN, CDR2 SVGIG (reference sequence). The CDR3 is made up of 13 amino acids. Trimming removed 2 bases at V and 5 bases at J, with 12 bases between. RNA was extracted and reverse transcribed into cDNA as the sequencing template. TCRdb's copy holds only in-frame clones and misses some; the assay was immunoSEQ multiplex PCR. This sample has 150,000 to 200,000 clones, with 50% to 60% found just once. Sequencing used CD4+ T cells sorted from blood, obtained at week 0. The TCR sequence derives from a human donor with alopecia areata. V usage is TRBV30 and J usage is TRBJ2-5, with D possibly TRBD1 on 5 matching bases. CDR3 nucleotide sequence: TGTGCCTGGAGTTTAGGGGCTCGGGAGACCCAGTACTTC. This translates into CAWSLGARETQYF.